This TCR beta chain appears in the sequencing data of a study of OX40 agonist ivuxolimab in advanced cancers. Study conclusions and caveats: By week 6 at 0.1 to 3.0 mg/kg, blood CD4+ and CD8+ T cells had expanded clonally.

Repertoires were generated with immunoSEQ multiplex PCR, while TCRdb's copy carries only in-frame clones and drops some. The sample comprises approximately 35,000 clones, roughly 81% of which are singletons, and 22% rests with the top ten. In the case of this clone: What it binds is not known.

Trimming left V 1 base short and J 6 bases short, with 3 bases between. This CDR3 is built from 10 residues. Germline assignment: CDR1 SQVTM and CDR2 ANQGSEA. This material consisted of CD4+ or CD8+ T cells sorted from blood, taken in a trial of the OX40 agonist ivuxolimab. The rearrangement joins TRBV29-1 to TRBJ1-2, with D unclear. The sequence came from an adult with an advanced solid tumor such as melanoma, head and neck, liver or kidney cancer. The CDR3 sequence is CSVEVNGYTF. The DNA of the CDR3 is TGCAGCGTTGAAGTTAATGGCTACACCTTC.